This T cell receptor (beta chain) emerged from a study of human T cells and chemical hapten exposure. Looking at the study overall: During the roughly 23-week study period, patients had diphenylcyclopropenone applied to the scalp every week. Study conclusions and caveats: Expanded TCRs formed significantly more large CDR3 similarity clusters than controls.

Of note for this clonotype: Its antigen is as yet unknown.

The ends were cut back, 0 bases at V and 0 bases at J, with 12 bases in the middle. This CDR3 has 16 residues. Germline V gene sequence: CDR1 MGHRA, CDR2 YSYEKL. Unique molecular identifiers were attached to individual cDNA molecules within the library. TCRdb redid the calling of the RACE reads with MiXCR, one entry per CDR3 protein. The sample holds about 180,000 distinct CDR3 sequences, 25% to 30% seen once. The sample's time point: pre-sensitization, week 0. Documented treatment: therapeutic diphenylcyclopropenone sensitization with weekly scalp DPC. Sample: whole blood, taken in connection with sensitization to the hapten diphenylcyclopropenone (DPC). The chain couples TRBV4-1 to TRBJ2-7; D is possibly TRBD1 (6 bases). This TCR came from a woman in her 30s with alopecia areata. Some clones in this sample may be carry-over from other donors' samples. The CDR3 DNA reads as TGCGCCAGCAGCCAAGACGGGACACGAACCTCCTACGAGCAGTACTTC. It is translated as CASSQDGTRTSYEQYF.